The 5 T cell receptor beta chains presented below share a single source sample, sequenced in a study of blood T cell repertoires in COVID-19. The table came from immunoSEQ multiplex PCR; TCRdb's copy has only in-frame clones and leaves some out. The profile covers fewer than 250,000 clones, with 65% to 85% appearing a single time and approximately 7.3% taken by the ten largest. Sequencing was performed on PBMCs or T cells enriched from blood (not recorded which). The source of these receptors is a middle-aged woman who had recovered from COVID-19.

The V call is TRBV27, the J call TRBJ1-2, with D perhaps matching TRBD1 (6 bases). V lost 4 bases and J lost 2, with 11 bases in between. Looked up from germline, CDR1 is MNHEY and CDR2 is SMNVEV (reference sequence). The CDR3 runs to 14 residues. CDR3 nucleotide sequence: TGTGCCAGCAGTTCGTACAGGGTGAACTATGGCTACACCTTC. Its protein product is CASSSYRVNYGYTF.

The DNA of the CDR3 is TGTGCCAGCAGCTTAAGGCAGGGGTACAATGAGCAGTTCTTC. As protein: CASSLRQGYNEQFF. The rearrangement uses TRBV7-2 and TRBJ2-1, with D possibly being TRBD1 (6 bases). Germline CDR1 SGHTA, CDR2 FQGNSA. The CDR3 extends over 14 amino acids. The V end lost 2 bases, the J end lost 4 bases, and 9 bases lay between the germline ends. Filled out from reference TRBV7-2 and TRBJ2-1, the complete variable domain reads GAGVSQSPSNKVTEKGKDVELRCDPISGHTALYWYRQSLGQGLEFLIYFQGNSAPDKSGLPSDRFSAERTGGSVSTLTIQRTQQEDSAVYLCASSLRQGYNEQFFGPGTRLTVL.

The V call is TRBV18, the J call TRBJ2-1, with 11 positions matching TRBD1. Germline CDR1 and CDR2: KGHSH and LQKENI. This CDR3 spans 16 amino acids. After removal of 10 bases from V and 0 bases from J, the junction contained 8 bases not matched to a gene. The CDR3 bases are TGTGCCACCGGACAGGGGGCGTCGGGCTCCTACAATGAGCAGTTCTTC. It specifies CATGQGASGSYNEQFF.

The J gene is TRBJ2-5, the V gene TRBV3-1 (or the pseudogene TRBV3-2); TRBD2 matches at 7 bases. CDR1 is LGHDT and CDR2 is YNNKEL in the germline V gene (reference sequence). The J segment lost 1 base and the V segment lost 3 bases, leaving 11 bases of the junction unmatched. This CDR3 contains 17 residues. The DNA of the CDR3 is TGTGCCAGCAGCCAGGACTATAATCTAGCGGCCCAAGAGACCCAGTACTTC. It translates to CASSQDYNLAAQETQYF.

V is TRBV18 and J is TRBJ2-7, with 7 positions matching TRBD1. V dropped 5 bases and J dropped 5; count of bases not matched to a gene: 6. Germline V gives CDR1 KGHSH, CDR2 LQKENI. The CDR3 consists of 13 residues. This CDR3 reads CASSTLQGNEQYV. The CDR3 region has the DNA TGTGCCAGCTCAACCTTACAGGGGAACGAGCAGTACGTC.